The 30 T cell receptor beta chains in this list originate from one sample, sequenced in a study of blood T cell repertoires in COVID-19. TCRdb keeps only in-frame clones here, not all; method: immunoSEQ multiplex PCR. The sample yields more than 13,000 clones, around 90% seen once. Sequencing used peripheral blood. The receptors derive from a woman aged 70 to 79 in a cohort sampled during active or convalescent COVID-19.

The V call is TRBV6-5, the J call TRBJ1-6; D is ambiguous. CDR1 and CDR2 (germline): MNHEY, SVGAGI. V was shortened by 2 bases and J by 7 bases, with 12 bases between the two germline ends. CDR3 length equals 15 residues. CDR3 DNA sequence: TGTGCCAGCAGTTACGGCCGGGTCTCAAATTCACCCCTCCACTTT. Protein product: CASSYGRVSNSPLHF.

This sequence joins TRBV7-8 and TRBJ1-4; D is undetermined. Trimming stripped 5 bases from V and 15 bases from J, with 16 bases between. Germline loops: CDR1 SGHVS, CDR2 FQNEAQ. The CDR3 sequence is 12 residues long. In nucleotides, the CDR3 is TGTGCCAGCAGCCGAGAGTGGACGGGATTGTTTTTT. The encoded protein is CASSREWTGLFF.

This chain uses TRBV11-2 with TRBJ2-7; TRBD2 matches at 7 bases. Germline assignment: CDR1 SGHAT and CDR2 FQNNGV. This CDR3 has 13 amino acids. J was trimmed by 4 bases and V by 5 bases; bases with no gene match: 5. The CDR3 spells CASSPAGSYEQYF. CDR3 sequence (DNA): TGTGCCAGCAGCCCAGCGGGGAGTTACGAGCAGTACTTC.

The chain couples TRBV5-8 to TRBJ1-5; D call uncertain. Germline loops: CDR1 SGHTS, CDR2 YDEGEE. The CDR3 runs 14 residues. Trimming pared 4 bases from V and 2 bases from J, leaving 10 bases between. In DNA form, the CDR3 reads TGTGCCAGCAGCCAACAGTGGGGCAATCAGCCCCAGCATTTT. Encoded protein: CASSQQWGNQPQHF.

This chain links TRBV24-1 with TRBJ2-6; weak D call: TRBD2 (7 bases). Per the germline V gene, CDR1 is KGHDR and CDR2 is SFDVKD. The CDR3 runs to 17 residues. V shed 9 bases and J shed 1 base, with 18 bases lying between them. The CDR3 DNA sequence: TGTGCCACCTGGACGGTGGAGGGGGGGTCTGGGGCCAACGTCCTGACTTTC. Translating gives CATWTVEGGSGANVLTF.

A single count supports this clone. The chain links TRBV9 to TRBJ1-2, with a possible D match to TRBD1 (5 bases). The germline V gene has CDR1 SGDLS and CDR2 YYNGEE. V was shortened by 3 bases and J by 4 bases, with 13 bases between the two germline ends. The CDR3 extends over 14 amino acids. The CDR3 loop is CASSATSGFYGYTF. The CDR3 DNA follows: TGTGCCAGCAGCGCCACATCAGGGTTCTATGGCTACACCTTC. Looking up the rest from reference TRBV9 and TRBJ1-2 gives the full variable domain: DSGVTQTPKHLITATGQRVTLRCSPRSGDLSVYWYQQSLDQGLQFLIQYYNGEERAKGNILERFSAQQFPDLHSELNLSSLELGDSALYFCASSATSGFYGYTFGSGTRLTVV.

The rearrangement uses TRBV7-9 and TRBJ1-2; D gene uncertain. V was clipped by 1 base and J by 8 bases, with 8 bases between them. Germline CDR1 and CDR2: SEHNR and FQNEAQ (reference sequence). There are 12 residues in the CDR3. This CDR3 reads CASSLERRGYTF. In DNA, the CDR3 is TGTGCCAGCAGCTTAGAGAGGAGAGGCTACACCTTC.

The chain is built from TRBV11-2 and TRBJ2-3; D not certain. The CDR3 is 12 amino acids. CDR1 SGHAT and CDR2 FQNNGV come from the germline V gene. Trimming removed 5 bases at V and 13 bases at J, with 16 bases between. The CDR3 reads CASSQSDFHKYF. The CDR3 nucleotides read TGTGCCAGCAGCCAGAGCGATTTTCATAAGTATTTT.

As DNA, the CDR3 is TGCGCCAGCAGCTTGGAACAGGACATCTACGAGCAGTACTTC. It is translated as CASSLEQDIYEQYF. V usage is TRBV5-1 and J usage is TRBJ2-7, with D tentatively TRBD1 (5 bases). Trimming removed 0 bases at V and 3 bases at J, with 10 bases between. CDR1 is SGHRS, CDR2 YFSETQ, per germline. The CDR3 has 14 residues.

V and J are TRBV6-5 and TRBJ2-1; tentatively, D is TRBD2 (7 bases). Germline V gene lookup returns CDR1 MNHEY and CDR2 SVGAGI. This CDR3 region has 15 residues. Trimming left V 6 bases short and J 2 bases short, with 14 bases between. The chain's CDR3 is CASRGGGQAYNEQFF. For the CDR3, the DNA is TGTGCCAGCAGGGGAGGGGGGCAGGCCTACAATGAGCAGTTCTTC.

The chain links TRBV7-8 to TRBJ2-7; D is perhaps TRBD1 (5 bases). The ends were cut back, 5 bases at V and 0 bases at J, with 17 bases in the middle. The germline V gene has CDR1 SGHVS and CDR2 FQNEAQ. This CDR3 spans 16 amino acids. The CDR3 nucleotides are TGTGCCAGCAGCCCACAGGACGTCGACGTCTCCTACGAGCAGTACTTC. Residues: CASSPQDVDVSYEQYF.

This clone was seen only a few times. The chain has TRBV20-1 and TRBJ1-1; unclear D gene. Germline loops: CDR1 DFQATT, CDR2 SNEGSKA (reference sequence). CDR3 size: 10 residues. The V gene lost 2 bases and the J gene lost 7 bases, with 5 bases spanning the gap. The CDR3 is CSARTSEAFF. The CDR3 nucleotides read TGCAGTGCTAGAACGAGTGAAGCTTTCTTT.

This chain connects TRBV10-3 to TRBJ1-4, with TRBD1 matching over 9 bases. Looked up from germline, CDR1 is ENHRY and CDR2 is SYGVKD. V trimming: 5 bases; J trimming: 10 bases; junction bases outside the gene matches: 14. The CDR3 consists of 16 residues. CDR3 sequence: CAISRNVQGQGRKLFF. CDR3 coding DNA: TGTGCCATCAGTCGAAACGTACAAGGACAGGGGAGAAAACTGTTTTTT.

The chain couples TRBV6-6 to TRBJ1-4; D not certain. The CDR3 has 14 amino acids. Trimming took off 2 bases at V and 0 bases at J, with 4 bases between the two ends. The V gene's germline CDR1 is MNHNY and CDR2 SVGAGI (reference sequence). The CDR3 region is CASSYTPTNEKLFF. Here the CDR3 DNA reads TGTGCCAGCAGTTACACACCAACTAATGAAAAACTGTTTTTT.

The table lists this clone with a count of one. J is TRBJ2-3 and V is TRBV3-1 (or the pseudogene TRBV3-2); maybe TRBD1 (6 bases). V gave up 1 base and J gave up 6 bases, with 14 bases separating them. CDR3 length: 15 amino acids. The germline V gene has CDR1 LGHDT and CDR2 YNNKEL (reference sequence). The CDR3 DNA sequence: TGTGCCAGCAGCCAAGGGCCAGGGGTCCGGGATACGCAGTATTTT. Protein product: CASSQGPGVRDTQYF.

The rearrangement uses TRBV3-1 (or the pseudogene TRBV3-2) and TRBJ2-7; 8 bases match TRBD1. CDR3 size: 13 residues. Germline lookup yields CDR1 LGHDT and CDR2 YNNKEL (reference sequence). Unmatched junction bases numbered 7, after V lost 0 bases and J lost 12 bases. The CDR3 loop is CASSQDWQGAMYF. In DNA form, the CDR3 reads TGTGCCAGCAGCCAAGATTGGCAGGGGGCTATGTACTTC.

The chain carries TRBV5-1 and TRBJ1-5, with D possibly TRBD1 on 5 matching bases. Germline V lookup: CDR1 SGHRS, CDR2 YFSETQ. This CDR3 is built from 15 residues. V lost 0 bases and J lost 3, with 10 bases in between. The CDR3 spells CASSLGDLPNQPQHF. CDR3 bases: TGCGCCAGCAGCTTGGGGGACTTACCCAATCAGCCCCAGCATTTT.

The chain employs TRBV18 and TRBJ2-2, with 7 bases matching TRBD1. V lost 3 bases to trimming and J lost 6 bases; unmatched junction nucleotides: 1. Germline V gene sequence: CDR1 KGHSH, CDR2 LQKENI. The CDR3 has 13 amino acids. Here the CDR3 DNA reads TGTGCCAGCTCACCCCAGGGGGCCGGGGAGCTGTTTTTT. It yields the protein CASSPQGAGELFF.

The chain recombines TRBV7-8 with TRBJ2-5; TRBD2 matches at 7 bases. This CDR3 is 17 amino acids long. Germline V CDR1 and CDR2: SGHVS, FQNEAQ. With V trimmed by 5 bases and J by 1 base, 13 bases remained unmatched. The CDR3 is CASSRGPTRGSQETQYF. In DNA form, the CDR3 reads TGTGCCAGCAGCCGAGGTCCTACGCGGGGGTCCCAAGAGACCCAGTACTTC.

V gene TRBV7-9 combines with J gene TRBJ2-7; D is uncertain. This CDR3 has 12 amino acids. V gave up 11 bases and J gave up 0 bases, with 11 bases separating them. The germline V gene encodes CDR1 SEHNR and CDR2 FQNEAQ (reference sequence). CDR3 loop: CAGSGSSYEQYF. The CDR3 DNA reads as TGTGCCGGATCCGGGTCCTCCTACGAGCAGTACTTC.

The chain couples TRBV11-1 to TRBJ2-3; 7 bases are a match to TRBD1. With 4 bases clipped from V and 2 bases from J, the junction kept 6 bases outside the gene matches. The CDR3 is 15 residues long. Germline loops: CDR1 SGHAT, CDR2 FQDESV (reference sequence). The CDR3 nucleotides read TGTGCCAGCAGCTCGGGACAGACTCACACAGATACGCAGTATTTT. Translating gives CASSSGQTHTDTQYF.

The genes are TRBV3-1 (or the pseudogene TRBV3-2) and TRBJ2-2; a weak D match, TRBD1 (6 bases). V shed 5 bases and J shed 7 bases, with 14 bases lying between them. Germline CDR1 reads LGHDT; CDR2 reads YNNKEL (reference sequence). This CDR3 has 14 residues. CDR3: CASSAGRGDGELFF. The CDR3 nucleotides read TGTGCCAGCAGCGCAGGCAGGGGAGACGGGGAGCTGTTTTTT.

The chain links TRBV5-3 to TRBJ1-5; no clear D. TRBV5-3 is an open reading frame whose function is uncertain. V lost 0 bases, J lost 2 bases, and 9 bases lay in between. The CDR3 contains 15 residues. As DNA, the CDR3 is TGTGCCAGAAGCTTGGTTCGGGAATGCAATCAGCCCCAGCATTTT. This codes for CARSLVRECNQPQHF.

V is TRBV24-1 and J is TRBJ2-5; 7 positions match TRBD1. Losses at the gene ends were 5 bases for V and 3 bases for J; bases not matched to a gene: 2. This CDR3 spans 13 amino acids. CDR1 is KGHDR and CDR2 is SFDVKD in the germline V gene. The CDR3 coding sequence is TGTGCCACCAGTGCCGGGACAGAAGAGACCCAGTACTTC. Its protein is CATSAGTEETQYF.

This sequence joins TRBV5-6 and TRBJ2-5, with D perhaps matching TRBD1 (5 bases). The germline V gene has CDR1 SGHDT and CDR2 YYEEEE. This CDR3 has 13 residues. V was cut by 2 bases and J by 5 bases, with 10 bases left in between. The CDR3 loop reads CASSFGRVETQYF. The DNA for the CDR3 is TGTGCCAGCAGCTTTGGCAGGGTTGAGACCCAGTACTTC.

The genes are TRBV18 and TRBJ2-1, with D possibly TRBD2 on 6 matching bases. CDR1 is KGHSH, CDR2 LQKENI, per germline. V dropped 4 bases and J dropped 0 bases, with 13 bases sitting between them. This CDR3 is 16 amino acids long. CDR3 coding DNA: TGTGCCAGCTCACGGAGTAGCGGCTACTCCTACAATGAGCAGTTCTTC. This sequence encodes CASSRSSGYSYNEQFF. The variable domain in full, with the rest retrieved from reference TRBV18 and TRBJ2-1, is NAGVMQNPRHLVRRRGQEARLRCSPMKGHSHVYWYRQLPEEGLKFMVYLQKENIIDESGMPKERFSAEFPKEGPSILRIQQVVRGDSAAYFCASSRSSGYSYNEQFFGPGTRLTVL.

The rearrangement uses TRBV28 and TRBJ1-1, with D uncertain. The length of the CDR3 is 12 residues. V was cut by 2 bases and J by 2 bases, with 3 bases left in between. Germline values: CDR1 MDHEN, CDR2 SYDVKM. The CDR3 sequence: CASSLLNTEAFF. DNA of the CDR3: TGTGCCAGCAGTTTACTAAACACTGAAGCTTTCTTT.

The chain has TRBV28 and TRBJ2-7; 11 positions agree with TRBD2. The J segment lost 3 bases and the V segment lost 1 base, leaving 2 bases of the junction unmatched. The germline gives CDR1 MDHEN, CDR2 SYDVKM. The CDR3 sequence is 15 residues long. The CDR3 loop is CASSLLAGGRYEQYF. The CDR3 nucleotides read TGTGCCAGCAGTTTATTAGCGGGGGGGCGCTACGAGCAGTACTTC.

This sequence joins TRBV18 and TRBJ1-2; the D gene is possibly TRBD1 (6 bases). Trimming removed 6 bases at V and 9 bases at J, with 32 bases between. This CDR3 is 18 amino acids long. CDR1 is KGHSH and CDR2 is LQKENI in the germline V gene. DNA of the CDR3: TGTGCCAGCTCCCCGAATTCGCCGAATGGGGGCAACATCTTTAGCTACACCTTC. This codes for CASSPNSPNGGNIFSYTF.

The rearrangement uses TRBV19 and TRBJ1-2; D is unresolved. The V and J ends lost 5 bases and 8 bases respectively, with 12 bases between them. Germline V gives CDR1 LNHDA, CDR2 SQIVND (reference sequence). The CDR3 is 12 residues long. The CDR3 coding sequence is TGTGCCAGTAGTCCGCAGGCGGGGGGCTACACCTTC. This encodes CASSPQAGGYTF.